This paragraph covers one T cell receptor beta chain sequence. CDR3 length: 17 residues. The V gene's germline CDR1 is LGHNA and CDR2 YSLEER. V was pared by 0 bases and J by 7 bases, with 18 bases between. The sample is drawn from a study of shared clonotypes between healthy human individuals. Repertoires were generated with immunoSEQ multiplex PCR, while TCRdb's copy carries only in-frame clones and drops some. The top ten clones hold around 0.4% of a sample with 2.3 million or so clones, 80% to 95% of them seen once. The TCR was taken from a man in his late teens or twenties in good health. Some clones in this sample may be carry-over from other donors' samples. The material sequenced was naive CD4+ T cells from PBMCs. Sample subset: CD45RA+ positively selected. The chain carries TRBV4-3 and TRBJ1-4, with D perhaps TRBD1 (5 bases). In DNA form, the CDR3 reads TGCGCCAGCAGCCAAGATCTTCGTAGGGGAATGGGTGAAAAACTGTTTTTT. It codes for CASSQDLRRGMGEKLFF.